A single sample is the source of the 8 T cell receptor beta chains below, sequenced in a study of blood T cell repertoires in COVID-19. Assay: immunoSEQ multiplex PCR; the TCRdb copy retains only in-frame clones and omits some. The sample gives fewer than 450,000 clones, approximately 84% of which show up once; approximately 1% is in the top ten. Sequenced input: PBMCs or T cells enriched from blood (not recorded which). The receptors here all came from a young woman who had recovered from COVID-19.

The chain recombines TRBV6-5 with TRBJ1-2, with D perhaps matching TRBD1 (6 bases). This CDR3 region has 14 residues. Germline-derived CDR1 and CDR2 are MNHEY and SVGAGI. Trimming pared 7 bases from V and 8 bases from J, leaving 20 bases between. The CDR3 nucleotides read TGTGCCAGCACCCCAGCAGGGGCAAATATCGGCTACACCTTC. This codes for CASTPAGANIGYTF.

The chain links TRBV28 to TRBJ1-1; TRBD1 matches at 10 bases. Trimming at V came to 2 bases and at J to 7 bases, leaving 1 base not matched to a gene. The CDR3 runs to 13 residues. The germline CDR1 and CDR2 sequences are MDHEN and SYDVKM. CDR3 in DNA: TGTGCCAGCAGTTTAAGGGACAGGGGTGAAGCTTTCTTT. Translation gives CASSLRDRGEAFF.

The rearrangement uses TRBV13 and TRBJ1-5; D is uncertain. The CDR3 covers 12 residues. The V gene lost 0 bases and the J gene lost 7 bases, with 4 bases spanning the gap. CDR1 PRHDT and CDR2 FYEKMQ come from the germline V gene (reference sequence). CDR3 amino acids: CASSLGRQPQHF. The DNA for the CDR3 is TGTGCCAGCAGCTTAGGCCGGCAGCCCCAGCATTTT.

This chain links TRBV7-9 with TRBJ1-1, with D tentatively TRBD1 (5 bases). Per the germline V gene, CDR1 is SEHNR and CDR2 is FQNEAQ (reference sequence). With 1 base removed from V and 5 bases from J, the gap between germline ends came to 14 bases. The CDR3 loop spans 15 amino acids. The CDR3 DNA follows: TGTGCCAGCAGCTTAGGGCAGGGATCAGAGACTGAAGCTTTCTTT. It is translated as CASSLGQGSETEAFF.

This chain joins TRBV25-1 and TRBJ1-5; tentatively, D is TRBD1 (6 bases). Germline-derived CDR1 and CDR2 are MGHDK and SYGVNS. The CDR3 covers 16 residues. The V end was cut by 6 bases, the J end by 2 bases, with 17 bases between. CDR3 DNA sequence: TGTGCCAGCAGAGTCCCGGGGGGCGGTTGCAATCAGCCCCAGCATTTT. This codes for CASRVPGGGCNQPQHF.

The chain has TRBV14 and TRBJ1-6; 7 positions match TRBD1. The CDR3 has 17 amino acids. Germline assignment: CDR1 SGHDN and CDR2 FVKESK. V gave up 4 bases and J gave up 5 bases; unmatched junction bases: 11. The CDR3 bases are TGTGCCAGCAGCCCCCCGATGAGAGGGGGCGATAATTCACCCCTCCACTTT. Amino acids: CASSPPMRGGDNSPLHF.

The chain combines TRBV7-7 with TRBJ2-2; 9 nucleotides match TRBD1. CDR1 is SSHAT and CDR2 is FNYEAQ in the germline V gene (reference sequence). V gave up 1 base and J gave up 7 bases; unmatched junction bases: 4. The CDR3 has 15 residues. CDR3: CASSLVGQGVGELFF. CDR3 nucleotides: TGTGCCAGCAGCTTAGTGGGACAGGGAGTCGGGGAGCTGTTTTTT.

The chain recombines TRBV9 with TRBJ2-7; D unresolved. Germline V gene lookup returns CDR1 SGDLS and CDR2 YYNGEE. This CDR3 comprises 17 residues. The V end lost 0 bases, the J end lost 6 bases, and 22 bases lay between the germline ends. CDR3 bases: TGTGCCAGCAGCGTAGCTACATTGGCTAGTGGTTCGGGCGAGCAGTACTTC. Protein: CASSVATLASGSGEQYF.